One sample yielded the 17 T cell receptor beta chains listed below, sequenced in a study of blood T cells in healthy people across ages. A second roughly 7 to 12 cycle PCR used barcoded and J-beta primers. TCRdb itself ran the 5' RACE reads through MiXCR, one entry per CDR3 protein. The data contain 1.5 million to 2 million distinct CDR3 sequences, 34% of them singletons. Sequences were obtained from blood. These receptors originate from a woman in her twenties or thirties in good health.

This clonotype was observed at least ten times. The genes are TRBV29-1 and TRBJ2-1, with D maybe TRBD2 (6 bases). Germline V gene data show CDR1 as SQVTM and CDR2 as ANQGSEA. CDR3 length equals 12 residues. Trimming shortened V by 6 bases and J by 4 bases, and 10 bases separated the two germline ends. In DNA form, the CDR3 reads TGCAGCGTGGGGGGAAGATACAATGAGCAGTTCTTC. It codes for CSVGGRYNEQFF.

This clonotype has at least ten counts. This chain joins TRBV4-1 and TRBJ1-5; D may be TRBD1 (6 bases). The CDR3 sequence is 15 residues long. Germline-derived CDR1 and CDR2 are MGHRA and YSYEKL. V was clipped by 4 bases and J by 0 bases, with 10 bases between them. The CDR3 is CASSPGQYSNQPQHF. In DNA form, the CDR3 reads TGCGCCAGCAGCCCCGGACAGTATAGCAATCAGCCCCAGCATTTT.

This clonotype was counted a few times. The chain combines TRBV6-2 or TRBV6-3 with TRBJ2-7; perhaps TRBD1 as D (5 bases). Looked up from germline, CDR1 is MNHEY and CDR2 is SVGEGT. This CDR3 is built from 18 residues. V lost 4 bases and J 2 bases, leaving 24 bases between the germline ends. The DNA for the CDR3 is TGTGCCAGCAGTTCCAATCCGGGTGACAGAGAAAGGGCCTACGAGCAGTACTTC. Its translation is CASSSNPGDRERAYEQYF.

The chain carries TRBV7-9 and TRBJ2-5; TRBD2 might be the D (6 bases). The J call may be wrong; the DNA end is better matched by TRBJ2-7. CDR1 SEHNR and CDR2 FQNEAQ come from the germline V gene (reference sequence). The CDR3 is 15 residues long. The CDR3 DNA sequence: TGTGCCAGCAGCTTAGCGGCTGGGAGGTCTCTCGAGCAGTACTTC. It is translated as CASSLAAGRSLEQYF.

The J gene is TRBJ2-7, the V gene TRBV5-1; 7 nucleotides align to TRBD2. The end of the DNA aligns better with TRBJ2-5, so the J call may be wrong. Germline V gene sequence: CDR1 SGHRS, CDR2 YFSETQ. The CDR3 runs to 14 residues. The CDR3 loop reads CASSLETSDETQYF. The DNA of the CDR3 is TGCGCCAGCAGCTTGGAAACTAGCGATGAGACCCAGTACTTC.

This clonotype was seen a few times. The chain recombines TRBV20-1 with TRBJ1-4, with unresolved D. From germline, CDR1 is DFQATT and CDR2 SNEGSKA (reference sequence). This CDR3 region has 12 residues. V lost 2 bases and J lost 8, with 9 bases in between. CDR3 amino acids: CSARPQREKLFF. CDR3 bases: TGCAGTGCTAGACCACAACGGGAAAAACTGTTTTTT.

V is TRBV7-2 and J is TRBJ2-5, with D possibly TRBD2 on 7 matching bases. CDR3 length equals 18 residues. The ends were cut back, 1 base at V and 4 bases at J, with 22 bases in the middle. CDR1 SGHTA and CDR2 FQGNSA come from the germline V gene. The CDR3, as DNA: TGTGCCAGCAGCTTAGGCGCGCTTGGGGGGGCCGGGAGAGAGACCCAGTACTTC. This codes for CASSLGALGGAGRETQYF.

This chain joins TRBV6-1 and TRBJ1-5, with D hard to call. Trimming took 4 bases from V and 3 from J, leaving 10 bases between them. Germline V gene sequence: CDR1 MNHNS, CDR2 SASEGT. The CDR3 totals 14 residues. As DNA, the CDR3 is TGTGCCAGCAGTGTCTCAGGATTCAATCAGCCCCAGCATTTT. Encoded protein: CASSVSGFNQPQHF.

The genes are TRBV7-9 and TRBJ1-1; D is unresolved. The CDR3 totals 16 residues. From germline, CDR1 is SEHNR and CDR2 FQNEAQ (reference sequence). V shed 5 bases and J shed 1 base, with 17 bases lying between them. In nucleotides, the CDR3 is TGTGCCAGCAGCACAGACCGGCGGCGACCGAACACTGAAGCTTTCTTT. Its protein is CASSTDRRRPNTEAFF.

The V and J genes are TRBV12-3 or TRBV12-4 and TRBJ2-7, with no clear D. The V end was cut by 6 bases, the J end by 7 bases, with 19 bases between. This CDR3 has 14 amino acids. CDR3 coding DNA: TGTGCCAGCAGCTACTTAGGGCGAATCAGGGAGCAGTACTTC. It translates to CASSYLGRIREQYF.

The CDR3, as DNA: TGTGCCAGCAGCGTAGGAGGGGGACTAGCGGGGGGGCATGAGCAGTTCTTC. As protein: CASSVGGGLAGGHEQFF. This chain connects TRBV9 to TRBJ2-1; 16 nucleotides line up with TRBD2. There are 17 residues in the CDR3. Per germline, CDR1 SGDLS and CDR2 YYNGEE. Unmatched junction bases numbered 5, after V lost 0 bases and J lost 8 bases.

This clonotype was found many times. V and J are TRBV20-1 and TRBJ2-5, with D perhaps assigned TRBD1 or TRBD2 (7 bases each). V lost 6 bases and J 5 bases, leaving 25 bases between the germline ends. Germline V gene lookup returns CDR1 DFQATT and CDR2 SNEGSKA (reference sequence). This CDR3 is built from 16 residues. The chain's CDR3 is CSAPPFQGGRSETQYF. CDR3 DNA: TGCAGTGCCCCTCCGTTCCAGGGGGGGAGGTCGGAGACCCAGTACTTC.

This clonotype was observed a few times. The chain links TRBV20-1 to TRBJ2-3; weak D call: TRBD2 (5 bases). The germline V gene has CDR1 DFQATT and CDR2 SNEGSKA (reference sequence). This CDR3 comprises 14 residues. Trimming cost V 5 bases and J 3 bases, with 15 bases left between them. CDR3: CSARKSRATDTQYF. The CDR3 bases are TGCAGTGCTCGTAAATCGAGGGCTACAGATACGCAGTATTTT.

This clonotype occurred a few times. DNA for the CDR3: TGCAGTGCTAGCGAGGACACAATGAACACTGAAGCTTTCTTT. It specifies CSASEDTMNTEAFF. The chain recombines TRBV20-1 with TRBJ1-1; D is possibly TRBD1 (5 bases). The CDR3 runs 14 residues. CDR1 DFQATT and CDR2 SNEGSKA come from the germline V gene (reference sequence). V shed 3 bases and J shed 0 bases, with 11 bases lying between them.

This clonotype has ten or more counts. The chain carries TRBV25-1 and TRBJ2-7; D may match TRBD1 or TRBD2 (6 bases each). Germline values: CDR1 MGHDK, CDR2 SYGVNS. V lost 4 bases and J lost 6, with 16 bases in between. The CDR3 covers 14 residues. The CDR3 reads CASSGTIGGGEQYF. The CDR3, as DNA: TGTGCCAGCAGTGGGACCATCGGAGGGGGCGAGCAGTACTTC.

The rearrangement links TRBV28 to TRBJ2-4; 9 bases line up with TRBD1. This CDR3 spans 15 amino acids. Trimming took 5 bases from V and 5 from J; bases not matched to a gene: 7. Per germline, CDR1 MDHEN and CDR2 SYDVKM. CDR3 bases: TGTGCCAGCAGTCGGCCGGGACAGGGACAAAACATTCAGTACTTC. The encoded protein is CASSRPGQGQNIQYF.

In regard to this clonotype: In this CDR3 the conserved last residue, phenylalanine or tryptophan, is missing, so a read error is likely. The CDR3 DNA reads as TGTGCCAGCAGTCCGGGACAGGGAAATTCACCCCTCCACTGT. Translated: CASSPGQGNSPLHC. The chain couples TRBV6-6 to TRBJ1-6; TRBD1 matches 9 bases. Germline CDR1 and CDR2: MNHNY and SVGAGI (reference sequence). There are 14 residues in the CDR3. After removal of 5 bases from V and 7 bases from J, the junction contained 3 bases not matched to a gene.